What follows are 21 T cell receptor beta chains derived from one specimen sequenced in a study of T cell repertoires in aging, cancer and after chemotherapy. Peripheral blood genomic DNA, not sorted cells or RNA, was the template. A mixed TRB-A/B primer pool amplified rearranged TRB by multiplex touch-down PCR. MiXCR, run by TCRdb on the multiplex PCR reads, gives a single entry per CDR3 protein. The sample has 11,000 or so distinct CDR3 sequences, under 30% seen once; the top ten hold 1.5% to 2%. Material: blood. These TCRs come from a human donor in good health.

The V call is TRBV10-3, the J call TRBJ2-1; the D gene is possibly TRBD2 (6 bases). CDR1 and CDR2 from the germline V gene are ENHRY and SYGVKD. V dropped 8 bases and J dropped 2 bases, with 10 bases sitting between them. The CDR3 is 13 amino acids. CDR3 in amino acids: CAIAGSPYNEQFF. The DNA of the CDR3 is TGTGCCATCGCGGGGTCTCCCTACAATGAGCAGTTCTTC.

This sequence joins TRBV14 and TRBJ2-5; no firm D call. The CDR3 covers 12 residues. Germline CDR1 and CDR2: SGHDN and FVKESK. Trimming removed 0 bases at V and 7 bases at J, with 6 bases between. The CDR3 spells CASSQDFGTQYF. For the CDR3, the DNA is TGTGCCAGCAGCCAAGATTTCGGGACCCAGTACTTC.

About this clonotype: A much bigger clone sits one base away, suggesting this may be a read error. This chain joins TRBV5-6 and TRBJ2-2, with D possibly being TRBD2 (6 bases). V lost 3 bases and J lost 7, with 22 bases in between. Germline V gives CDR1 SGHDT, CDR2 YYEEEE. The length of the CDR3 is 17 residues. The CDR3 DNA follows: TGTGCCAGCAGCTCTGTGAGTCGGGGGAGGCTCGGCGGGGAGCTGTTTTTT. It yields the protein CASSSVSRGRLGGELFF.

This clonotype qualifies as medium-sized. The CDR3 loop reads CSAEDGYTF. DNA of the CDR3: TGCAGTGCTGAGGATGGCTACACCTTC. The chain couples TRBV20-1 to TRBJ1-2; D unresolved. CDR1 is DFQATT, CDR2 SNEGSKA, per germline (reference sequence). Trimming shortened V by 5 bases and J by 6 bases, and 4 bases separated the two germline ends. This CDR3 region has 9 residues.

This clonotype was counted between two and nine times. This rearrangement joins TRBV27 to TRBJ2-7, with D maybe TRBD1 (5 bases). Trimming took off 3 bases at V and 1 base at J, with 13 bases between the two ends. The CDR3 sequence is 15 residues long. Germline values: CDR1 MNHEY, CDR2 SMNVEV (reference sequence). The CDR3 sequence is CASSFSGLKSYEQYF. CDR3 DNA sequence: TGTGCCAGCAGTTTTTCAGGGCTGAAGTCCTACGAGCAGTACTTC.

This chain links TRBV5-1 with TRBJ1-2; tentative D call: TRBD1 (6 bases). The CDR3 length is 14 residues. The germline gives CDR1 SGHRS, CDR2 YFSETQ. V was shortened by 4 bases and J by 7 bases, with 17 bases between the two germline ends. This CDR3 is CASSPEGGLSGYTF. The CDR3 DNA sequence: TGCGCCAGCAGCCCCGAGGGGGGGTTAAGTGGCTACACCTTC.

The gene calls are TRBV20-1 and TRBJ1-5; perhaps TRBD1 as D (6 bases). The CDR3 contains 15 residues. Germline lookup yields CDR1 DFQATT and CDR2 SNEGSKA (reference sequence). V dropped 6 bases and J dropped 6 bases, with 21 bases sitting between them. The CDR3 nucleotides read TGCAGTGCCTCACAGGGATTAGTAGTAGGTCAGCCCCAGCATTTT. This encodes CSASQGLVVGQPQHF.

This clonotype was observed a few times. This CDR3 is CASSLLQGRTDTQYF. CDR3 DNA: TGCGCCAGCAGCTTGCTACAGGGGCGCACAGATACGCAGTATTTT. The V gene is TRBV5-1, the J gene TRBJ2-3; 7 nucleotides align to TRBD1. The CDR3 has 15 amino acids. With 1 base clipped from V and 1 base from J, the junction kept 3 bases outside the gene matches. Germline values: CDR1 SGHRS, CDR2 YFSETQ.

This clonotype was counted a few times. The V and J genes are TRBV10-3 and TRBJ2-3, with 9 bases lining up with TRBD1. Germline assignment: CDR1 ENHRY and CDR2 SYGVKD. There are 14 residues in the CDR3. V was clipped by 10 bases and J by 0 bases; unmatched bases: 5. The CDR3: CATRTGASTDTQYF. The CDR3 coding sequence is TGTGCCACCAGGACAGGGGCTAGCACAGATACGCAGTATTTT.

To note about this clonotype: This may arise from a read error, as a much more abundant clone is one base away. The rearrangement joins TRBV5-4 to TRBJ1-2; tentative D call: TRBD1 (5 bases). The CDR3 length is 14 residues. Trimming left V 5 bases short and J 1 base short, with 12 bases between. Germline V gene lookup returns CDR1 SGHNT and CDR2 YYREEE (reference sequence). The DNA for the CDR3 is TGTGCCAGCAGTCACAGAGGGGATAACTATGGCTACACCTTC. Translating gives CASSHRGDNYGYTF.

The chain employs TRBV5-1 and TRBJ2-1; 7 bases align to TRBD1. In germline, CDR1 is SGHRS, CDR2 YFSETQ. V was pared by 0 bases and J by 10 bases, with 13 bases of the junction left unmatched. The CDR3 covers 16 residues. The CDR3 spells CASSLVGDRASWEQFF. Here the CDR3 DNA reads TGCGCCAGCAGCTTGGTAGGTGACAGGGCCTCATGGGAGCAGTTCTTC.

This chain uses TRBV5-1 with TRBJ2-7; TRBD2 aligns across 7 bases. Germline loops: CDR1 SGHRS, CDR2 YFSETQ. The CDR3 spans 16 residues. V dropped 5 bases and J dropped 0; count of bases not matched to a gene: 11. CDR3 loop: CASRRNAGESSYEQYF. The CDR3 nucleotides are TGCGCCAGCAGACGAAACGCGGGGGAGAGCTCCTACGAGCAGTACTTC. The complete variable domain, with remaining parts taken from reference TRBV5-1 and TRBJ2-7, reads KAGVTQTPRYLIKTRGQQVTLSCSPISGHRSVSWYQQTPGQGLQFLFEYFSETQRNKGNFPGRFSGRQFSNSRSEMNVSTLELGDSALYLCASRRNAGESSYEQYFGPGTRLTVT.

The chain couples TRBV6-2 or TRBV6-3 to TRBJ1-6; D perhaps matches TRBD1 (6 bases). The CDR3 covers 16 residues. The germline gives CDR1 MNHEY, CDR2 SVGEGT. Trimming removed 6 bases at V and 9 bases at J, with 21 bases between. CDR3 region: CASREGGYPSSSPLHF. DNA for the CDR3: TGTGCCAGCAGGGAGGGGGGGTACCCAAGTAGTTCACCCCTCCACTTT.

This clonotype is medium-sized in the sample. The chain carries TRBV5-6 and TRBJ2-5; 7 bases are a match to TRBD2. J lost 5 bases, V lost 1 base, and 2 bases had no gene match. This CDR3 has 13 residues. Germline lookup yields CDR1 SGHDT and CDR2 YYEEEE. The CDR3 region is CASSLPSGETQYF. In nucleotides, the CDR3 is TGTGCCAGCAGCTTGCCTAGCGGTGAGACCCAGTACTTC.

In this sample, this clonotype is medium-sized. The chain employs TRBV6-6 and TRBJ1-1; weak D call: TRBD1 (5 bases). This CDR3 spans 13 amino acids. The V and J ends lost 8 bases and 3 bases respectively, with 13 bases between them. Germline values: CDR1 MNHNY, CDR2 SVGAGI (reference sequence). This CDR3 is CASLSTRDTEAFF. The DNA of the CDR3 is TGTGCCAGCCTGAGTACCAGGGACACTGAAGCTTTCTTT.

This clonotype is categorized as medium-sized. CDR3 DNA: TGTGCCAGCAGTGTCGACAGGGGCACAGATACGCAGTATTTT. Encoded protein: CASSVDRGTDTQYF. V gene TRBV6-1 combines with J gene TRBJ2-3; 7 bases match TRBD1. CDR1 is MNHNS and CDR2 is SASEGT in the germline V gene. V was clipped by 4 bases and J by 1 base; unmatched bases: 2. This CDR3 contains 14 residues.

This clonotype counts as medium-sized. The chain couples TRBV30 to TRBJ2-3; the D gene is possibly TRBD2 (6 bases). From germline, CDR1 is GTSNPN and CDR2 SVGIG (reference sequence). Trimming took off 3 bases at V and 6 bases at J, with 16 bases between the two ends. CDR3 length: 14 amino acids. The DNA for the CDR3 is TGTGCCTGGAGGATGGGAGGCCCAACGGATACGCAGTATTTT. It encodes CAWRMGGPTDTQYF.

The rearrangement joins TRBV4-1 to TRBJ2-5; D gene ambiguous. CDR3 length equals 13 residues. The germline CDR1 and CDR2 sequences are MGHRA and YSYEKL. V gave up 1 base and J gave up 3 bases, with 6 bases separating them. Written as DNA, the CDR3 is TGCGCCAGCAGCCAAGTCGCCAAAGAGACCCAGTACTTC. Amino acid sequence: CASSQVAKETQYF.

The table lists this clonotype with a few counts. The rearrangement uses TRBV7-3 and TRBJ2-3; TRBD2 is a possible D gene (7 bases). The CDR3 consists of 15 residues. Trimming removed 1 base from V and 5 bases from J, with 13 bases in between. Germline V CDR1 and CDR2: SGHTA, FQGTGA. The CDR3 nucleotides read TGTGCCAGCAGCTTAAGGGGGGGGCCTGGAGATACGCAGTATTTT. Translation: CASSLRGGPGDTQYF.

The V and J genes are TRBV20-1 and TRBJ2-3, with 7 bases identical to TRBD2. In germline, CDR1 is DFQATT, CDR2 SNEGSKA (reference sequence). V lost 3 bases to trimming and J lost 1 base; unmatched junction nucleotides: 7. The CDR3 length is 15 residues. The CDR3 DNA is TGCAGTGCTAGTGAGCGGGGTGAACGCACAGATACGCAGTATTTT. Translation: CSASERGERTDTQYF.

The J gene is TRBJ1-1, the V gene TRBV20-1; D is possibly TRBD1 (5 bases). Germline lookup yields CDR1 DFQATT and CDR2 SNEGSKA (reference sequence). The CDR3 contains 13 residues. V was cut by 6 bases and J by 1 base, with 12 bases left in between. CDR3 nucleotides: TGCAGTGCCTCCGGGGGGAGGAACACTGAAGCTTTCTTT. Protein sequence: CSASGGRNTEAFF.